This T cell receptor beta chain was obtained from a study of cytomegalovirus exposure and HLA in healthy donors. Across the whole study: Later, an analysis reported that the 100 to 150 validation repertoires had used the same platform as the roughly 680 first-cohort repertoires. Study results and limitations: The study listed roughly 160 cytomegalovirus-associated TCR beta chains. Many donors carried some public TCRs, although rarity characterized most TCR sequences.

Separation from the approximately 670-subject first cohort characterized the roughly 120-subject validation cohort, to which the donors belonged. TCRdb's table, derived via immunoSEQ multiplex PCR, lists solely in-frame clones and lacks some. Found here are around 60,000 clones, less than 96% of them singletons; the top ten hold 0.95% to 1.5%. Germline V gene sequence: CDR1 MNHEY, CDR2 SVGAGI. The CDR3 is made up of 14 amino acids. V lost 4 bases, J lost 3 bases, and 10 bases lay in between. As to this clone: Its cognate antigen is unknown.

The sequence was collected from a young woman in good health and CMV-seronegative. What was sequenced was PBMCs. The chain links TRBV6-5 to TRBJ2-1; no clear D. The CDR3 nucleotides are TGTGCCAGCAGTTGGGTAGCTGACTACAATGAGCAGTTCTTC. Translating it yields CASSWVADYNEQFF.